Listed below are T cell receptor beta chains from one sample, sequenced in a study of T cell responses to AZD1222 COVID-19 vaccine. Profiled with immunoSEQ multiplex PCR; TCRdb holds only in-frame clones, not every one. The sample consists of some 120,000 clones, about 90% of them appearing once. The specimen comprised peripheral blood, sampled on day 0 of AZD1222 vaccination. The receptors shown here come from an adult in good health. CDR3s include the opening cysteine and the closing phenylalanine or tryptophan. D genes are given only for firm matches. Clone size is shown for a subset of rows, as once, few, many or a class of expanded clone.

V	size	J	D	CDR3	DNA
TRBV28	-	TRBJ1-5	-	CASSLVRTDNQPQHF	TGTGCCAGCAGTTTGGTAAGGACTGATAATCAGCCCCAGCATTTT
TRBV9	-	TRBJ1-2	TRBD1	CASSAQTQIVLGDRSLGFPGYTF	TGTGCCAGCAGCGCCCAGACCCAAATCGTGTTAGGGGACAGAAGCCTGGGGTTCCCTGGCTACACCTTC
TRBV30	-	TRBJ1-4	-	CASDIPLTTNEKLFF	TGTGCCTCCGACATCCCCCTAACAACTAATGAAAAACTGTTTTTT
TRBV4-1	few	TRBJ1-4	-	CASSPGTVSNEKLFF	TGCGCCAGCAGCCCAGGGACGGTGTCTAATGAAAAACTGTTTTTT
TRBV27	-	TRBJ2-1	TRBD2	CASSLGGVPYNEQFF	TGTGCCAGCAGTTTGGGGGGGGTCCCCTACAATGAGCAGTTCTTC
TRBV19	-	TRBJ2-6	TRBD1	CASTRDRSSGANVLTF	TGTGCCAGTACCCGGGACAGAAGCTCTGGGGCCAACGTCCTGACTTTC
TRBV9	-	TRBJ2-3	TRBD2	CASSVDQRESDTQYF	TGTGCCAGCAGCGTAGATCAGCGGGAGTCAGATACGCAGTATTTT
TRBV28	-	TRBJ2-3	TRBD2	CASQSGTSTDTQYF	TGTGCCAGCCAAAGCGGGACTAGCACAGATACGCAGTATTTT
TRBV2	-	TRBJ1-5	-	CATSGAYQYQPQHF	TGTGCCACCTCAGGCGCCTACCAATATCAGCCCCAGCATTTT
TRBV9	-	TRBJ2-7	-	CASSSTGPEQYF	TGTGCCAGCAGTTCGACAGGTCCCGAGCAGTACTTC
TRBV28	-	TRBJ2-6	-	CASSHNGGGRLLGANVLTF	TGTGCCAGCAGTCACAACGGTGGGGGCCGACTCTTGGGGGCCAACGTCCTGACTTTC
TRBV20-1	-	TRBJ1-1	-	CSASVGPEAFF	TGCAGTGCTAGCGTGGGTCCTGAAGCTTTCTTT
TRBV7-8	-	TRBJ2-2	-	CASSFGQGGGELFF	TGTGCCAGCAGCTTCGGTCAGGGGGGCGGGGAGCTGTTTTTT
TRBV6-5	-	TRBJ1-5	-	CATPGPLLQPQHF	TGTGCCACCCCGGGACCGCTCCTACAGCCCCAGCATTTT
TRBV6-5	-	TRBJ1-2	-	CASSLQGYGYTF	TGTGCCAGCAGTCTACAGGGTTACGGCTACACCTTC
TRBV5-1	-	TRBJ2-3	TRBD2	CASSFRTSGGTDTQYF	TGCGCCAGCAGCTTCCGGACTAGCGGGGGCACAGATACGCAGTATTTT
TRBV7-9	-	TRBJ2-7	-	CASSSDRAYYEQYF	TGTGCCAGCAGCTCTGACCGAGCGTACTACGAGCAGTACTTC
TRBV5-6	few	TRBJ1-6	-	CASSWTNSPLHF	TGTGCCAGCAGCTGGACAAATTCACCCCTCCACTTT
TRBV28	-	TRBJ2-7	-	CASRRPDGFVYEQYF	TGTGCCAGCAGGCGTCCGGACGGTTTTGTCTACGAGCAGTACTTC
TRBV28	-	TRBJ1-5	-	CASSDDTNQPQHF	TGTGCCAGCAGTGACGACACCAATCAGCCCCAGCATTTT
TRBV6-5	-	TRBJ1-3	-	CASIPTEDSGNTIYF	TGTGCCAGCATTCCAACGGAAGACTCTGGAAACACCATATATTTT
TRBV29-1	-	TRBJ2-7	-	CSASREYEQYF	TGCAGCGCCTCAAGGGAGTACGAGCAGTACTTC
TRBV9	-	TRBJ1-1	-	CASSVREGNTEAFF	TGTGCCAGCAGCGTTCGCGAGGGGAACACTGAAGCTTTCTTT
TRBV6-1	once	TRBJ1-5	-	CASSEARDQPQHF	TGTGCCAGCAGTGAAGCGCGGGATCAGCCCCAGCATTTT
TRBV10-1	-	TRBJ1-5	-	CASSEEQGSQPQHF	TGCGCCAGCAGTGAGGAACAGGGAAGTCAGCCCCAGCATTTT
TRBV11-3	-	TRBJ2-2	TRBD2	CASSFGSGRVLAGELFF	TGTGCCAGCAGCTTCGGTAGCGGGAGAGTATTGGCCGGGGAGCTGTTTTTT
TRBV12-3/TRBV12-4	-	TRBJ2-7	TRBD1	CASSPGQTYEQYF	TGTGCCAGCAGCCCGGGACAGACCTACGAGCAGTACTTC
TRBV6-2/TRBV6-3	-	TRBJ1-5	-	CASSSAPDGNQPQHF	TGTGCCAGCAGTTCCGCCCCAGACGGAAATCAGCCCCAGCATTTT
TRBV5-1	-	TRBJ2-7	-	CASSQTGLFYEQYF	TGCGCCAGCAGCCAAACCGGACTCTTCTACGAGCAGTACTTC
TRBV6-6	-	TRBJ1-4	-	CASSYSGPIPFF	TGTGCCAGCAGTTACTCCGGTCCTATACCGTTTTTT
TRBV5-1	-	TRBJ1-2	-	CASSLGSMAGATKGYTF	TGCGCCAGCAGCTTAGGCTCTATGGCAGGGGCCACGAAGGGCTACACCTTC
TRBV4-1	-	TRBJ1-4	-	CASSQVVDNEKLFF	TGCGCCAGCAGCCAAGTAGTGGATAATGAAAAACTGTTTTTT
TRBV7-8	few	TRBJ2-2	-	CASSLVGFPGELFF	TGTGCCAGCAGCTTAGTCGGGTTTCCCGGGGAGCTGTTTTTT
TRBV19	-	TRBJ1-1	-	CASSTDTKRKAFF	TGTGCCAGTAGTACCGACACGAAACGAAAAGCTTTCTTT
TRBV5-6	-	TRBJ2-7	-	CASSPGGYEQYF	TGTGCCAGCAGCCCAGGAGGCTACGAGCAGTACTTC